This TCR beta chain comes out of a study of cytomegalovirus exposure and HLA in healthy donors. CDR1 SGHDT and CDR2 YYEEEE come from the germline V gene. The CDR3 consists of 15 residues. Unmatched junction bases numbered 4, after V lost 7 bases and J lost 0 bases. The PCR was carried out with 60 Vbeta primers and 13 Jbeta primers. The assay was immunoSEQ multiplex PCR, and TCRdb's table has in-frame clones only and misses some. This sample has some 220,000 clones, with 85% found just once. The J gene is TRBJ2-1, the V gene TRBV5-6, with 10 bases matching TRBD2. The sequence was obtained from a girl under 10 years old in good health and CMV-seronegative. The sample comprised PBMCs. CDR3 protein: CASGSGGSSYNEQFF. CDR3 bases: TGTGCCAGCGGTAGCGGGGGGAGCTCCTACAATGAGCAGTTCTTC.